The 25 T cell receptor beta chains presented below share a single source sample, sequenced in a study of control samples from healthy donors and cancer patients (dated by TCRdb to 2018 to 2020). Library method: the immunoSEQ multiplex PCR assay. The source is immuneACCESS, and TCRdb retained only in-frame sequences with V and J called. Part of the clones is not carried over; for the studies checked, unresolved V genes explain less than half of this, and the remainder is unexplained. The sample includes 100,000 to 120,000 clones, with 88% observed a single time. About 3.9% of the sample is held by the ten biggest clonotypes. The sequencing input was PBMCs. These receptors were collected from an older woman with lung cancer.

The gene calls are TRBV9 and TRBJ1-5, with D uncertain. The CDR3 is 13 residues long. V was cut by 0 bases and J by 6 bases, with 7 bases left in between. Germline CDR1 and CDR2: SGDLS and YYNGEE. In nucleotides, the CDR3 is TGTGCCAGCAGCGTAGGGGGAGGTCAGCCCCAGCATTTT. It is translated as CASSVGGGQPQHF.

This chain connects TRBV5-8 to TRBJ1-3; D call uncertain. The V gene lost 2 bases and the J gene lost 0 bases, with 6 bases spanning the gap. CDR1 and CDR2 (germline): SGHTS, YDEGEE. This CDR3 spans 14 amino acids. The CDR3, as DNA: TGTGCCAGCAGCTTAGGGCACTCTGGAAACACCATATATTTT. Translating it yields CASSLGHSGNTIYF.

This clone occurred a few times. The rearrangement links TRBV3-1 (or the pseudogene TRBV3-2) to TRBJ1-1; the D gene is possibly TRBD1 (6 bases). V was pared by 4 bases and J by 3 bases, with 12 bases between. CDR3 length: 14 amino acids. Germline lookup yields CDR1 LGHDT and CDR2 YNNKEL (reference sequence). In DNA form, the CDR3 reads TGTGCCAGCAGCCCTAGGGGGGGGGACACTGAAGCTTTCTTT. This gives the protein CASSPRGGDTEAFF.

V is TRBV19 and J is TRBJ2-2, with 9 bases aligning to TRBD1. This CDR3 is 16 amino acids long. V lost 3 bases to trimming and J lost 1 base; unmatched junction nucleotides: 3. Germline V CDR1 and CDR2: LNHDA, SQIVND (reference sequence). In nucleotides, the CDR3 is TGTGCCAGTAGTATTGGGGACAGGGTGAACACCGGGGAGCTGTTTTTT. It specifies CASSIGDRVNTGELFF.

The genes are TRBV19 and TRBJ1-6, with D unclear. CDR1 and CDR2 (germline): LNHDA, SQIVND (reference sequence). The V and J ends lost 9 bases and 5 bases respectively, with 8 bases between them. The CDR3 consists of 12 residues. The CDR3, as DNA: TGTGCCAGCACAGAGAATAATTCACCCCTCCACTTT. Translation gives CASTENNSPLHF.

The rearrangement uses TRBV11-3 and TRBJ2-5; weak D call: TRBD2 (5 bases). Trimming took off 2 bases at V and 7 bases at J, with 14 bases between the two ends. This CDR3 has 14 amino acids. Germline V gives CDR1 SGHNT, CDR2 YENEEA. The CDR3 nucleotides read TGTGCCAGCAGCTTATTGGACGGGATAGGGACCCAGTACTTC. Its translation: CASSLLDGIGTQYF. Complete variable domain (other parts from reference TRBV11-3 and TRBJ2-5): EAGVVQSPRYKIIEKKQPVAFWCNPISGHNTLYWYLQNLGQGPELLIRYENEEAVDDSQLPKDRFSAERLKGVDSTLKIQPAELGDSAVYLCASSLLDGIGTQYFGPGTRLLVL.

The rearrangement joins TRBV6-2 or TRBV6-3 to TRBJ1-1; TRBD1 agrees at 8 bases. Looked up from germline, CDR1 is MNHEY and CDR2 is SVGEGT. Germline trimming cut 4 bases from V and 12 bases from J; bases unmatched to any gene: 7. This CDR3 region has 12 residues. CDR3 in amino acids: CASSFSGGRTFF. Written as DNA, the CDR3 is TGTGCCAGCAGTTTCTCAGGGGGCAGAACTTTCTTT.

The chain has TRBV6-6 and TRBJ2-4; 12 nucleotides line up with TRBD1. Germline V gene lookup returns CDR1 MNHNY and CDR2 SVGAGI (reference sequence). The CDR3 loop spans 15 amino acids. The trim removed 6 bases at V and 1 base at J, leaving 1 base unmatched. In DNA form, the CDR3 reads TGTGCCAGCAGGGGACAGGGGGCGGCCAAAAACATTCAGTACTTC. It specifies CASRGQGAAKNIQYF.

This clone was observed once. V gene TRBV20-1 combines with J gene TRBJ1-5; D remains ambiguous. Germline V gene data show CDR1 as DFQATT and CDR2 as SNEGSKA (reference sequence). This CDR3 comprises 15 residues. Trimming removed 3 bases from V and 1 base from J, with 13 bases in between. In nucleotides, the CDR3 is TGCAGTGCTAGTGCCGGCCAAGGGAGCAATCAGCCCCAGCATTTT. Translated, it gives CSASAGQGSNQPQHF.

This chain links TRBV7-6 with TRBJ1-1; TRBD1 is a possible D gene (6 bases). The germline gives CDR1 SGHVS, CDR2 FNYEAQ. The CDR3 consists of 15 residues. V was clipped by 5 bases and J by 4 bases, with 17 bases between them. Here the CDR3 reads CASSARGGGGTEAFF. CDR3 bases: TGTGCCAGCAGCGCCAGGGGCGGGGGGGGCACTGAAGCTTTCTTT.

V gene TRBV6-1 combines with J gene TRBJ2-7; D could derive from TRBD1 or TRBD2 (5 bases each). Germline values: CDR1 MNHNS, CDR2 SASEGT. Trimming took 1 base from V and 0 from J, leaving 13 bases between them. CDR3 length equals 16 residues. The CDR3 sequence is CASSEVGWGNSYEQYF. CDR3 DNA: TGTGCCAGCAGTGAAGTGGGGTGGGGGAACTCCTACGAGCAGTACTTC.

The chain links TRBV7-4 to TRBJ1-3; D remains unclear. V lost 3 bases to trimming and J lost 0 bases, with 12 bases between them. The CDR3 has 16 amino acids. Per germline, CDR1 SGHVT and CDR2 SQSDAQ. The CDR3 loop reads CASSLGTVYSGNTIYF. The CDR3 DNA sequence: TGTGCCAGCAGCTTGGGAACTGTATACTCTGGAAACACCATATATTTT.

This chain connects TRBV9 to TRBJ2-5, with a weak D call TRBD1 (6 bases). CDR3 length: 14 amino acids. The V gene's germline CDR1 is SGDLS and CDR2 YYNGEE. V shed 3 bases and J shed 2 bases, with 11 bases lying between them. The chain's CDR3 is CASSARGYQETQYF. CDR3 DNA sequence: TGTGCCAGCAGCGCCAGGGGATATCAAGAGACCCAGTACTTC.

Details on this clone: Other nucleotide sequences from this sample produce the same CDR3. The chain recombines TRBV6-4 with TRBJ2-6, with D hard to call. V was pared by 2 bases and J by 0 bases, with 2 bases between. Germline CDR1 reads MRHNA; CDR2 reads SNTAGT. This CDR3 spans 14 amino acids. CDR3 protein: CASSDNSGANVLTF. CDR3 nucleotides: TGTGCCAGCAGTGACAACTCTGGGGCCAACGTCCTGACTTTC.

Points on this clone: Other DNA sequences in the sample encode the same CDR3. This chain links TRBV10-3 with TRBJ2-1, with D possibly TRBD2 on 6 matching bases. This CDR3 has 14 amino acids. The germline V and J ends were trimmed by 3 bases and 10 bases, with 16 bases remaining between them. Germline V gene sequence: CDR1 ENHRY, CDR2 SYGVKD. The CDR3 loop reads CAISDSGGEREQFF. The CDR3 nucleotides are TGTGCCATCAGTGATAGCGGTGGGGAGCGGGAGCAGTTCTTC.

J is TRBJ2-5 and V is TRBV29-1; no definite D call. Deletions cut 6 bases from V and 0 bases from J, with 8 bases between. Germline values: CDR1 SQVTM, CDR2 ANQGSEA. This CDR3 region has 12 residues. CDR3 sequence reads: CSVRRYQETQYF. Written as DNA, the CDR3 is TGCAGCGTCCGAAGGTACCAAGAGACCCAGTACTTC. Full variable domain (remainder filled in from reference TRBV29-1 and TRBJ2-5): SAVISQKPSRDICQRGTSLTIQCQVDSQVTMMFWYRQQPGQSLTLIATANQGSEATYESGFVIDKFPISRPNLTFSTLTVSNMSPEDSSIYLCSVRRYQETQYFGPGTRLLVL.

This chain joins TRBV3-1 (or the pseudogene TRBV3-2) and TRBJ2-7; D is uncertain. This CDR3 is 11 amino acids long. V was pared by 3 bases and J by 5 bases, with 5 bases between. CDR1 LGHDT and CDR2 YNNKEL come from the germline V gene (reference sequence). The CDR3 here is CASSHVNEQYF. In DNA form, the CDR3 reads TGTGCCAGCAGCCACGTAAACGAGCAGTACTTC.

CDR3 sequence (DNA): TGTGCCAGCAGCGTAGTTGACGGACCCCTCTCTGGGGCCAACGTCCTGACTTTC. The encoded protein is CASSVVDGPLSGANVLTF. The chain is built from TRBV9 and TRBJ2-6, with no clear D. This CDR3 is built from 18 residues. Germline loops: CDR1 SGDLS, CDR2 YYNGEE. V was clipped by 0 bases and J by 0 bases, with 13 bases between them.

The V and J genes are TRBV18 and TRBJ1-3; D unclear. Germline V lookup: CDR1 KGHSH, CDR2 LQKENI. The V end lost 8 bases, the J end lost 0 bases, and 11 bases lay between the germline ends. The CDR3 covers 14 residues. CDR3 nucleotide sequence: TGTGCCAGCGCAGAGGTACTCTCTGGAAACACCATATATTTT. This encodes CASAEVLSGNTIYF.

The rearrangement uses TRBV11-2 and TRBJ2-3; D perhaps matches TRBD2 (5 bases). This CDR3 region has 15 residues. Germline assignment: CDR1 SGHAT and CDR2 FQNNGV. The V gene lost 1 base and the J gene lost 11 bases, with 19 bases spanning the gap. The CDR3 region is CASSLGWTLEGRQYF. The CDR3, as DNA: TGTGCCAGCAGCTTAGGATGGACCTTAGAGGGTAGGCAGTATTTT.

The chain couples TRBV9 to TRBJ1-4, with D perhaps TRBD1 (6 bases). V was trimmed by 0 bases and J by 7 bases, leaving 10 bases between them. This CDR3 has 14 amino acids. Germline V lookup: CDR1 SGDLS, CDR2 YYNGEE. CDR3: CASSVEGVPEKLFF. The CDR3 DNA follows: TGTGCCAGCAGCGTAGAGGGGGTACCTGAAAAACTGTTTTTT.

This chain joins TRBV9 and TRBJ1-1; tentative D call: TRBD1 (6 bases). This CDR3 comprises 15 residues. V lost 3 bases and J 5 bases, leaving 17 bases between the germline ends. The V gene's germline CDR1 is SGDLS and CDR2 YYNGEE. The CDR3 is CASSGTGNGRTEAFF. CDR3 nucleotide sequence: TGTGCCAGCAGCGGCACAGGGAATGGCAGGACTGAAGCTTTCTTT.

DNA for the CDR3: TGTGCCAGTGCTAGGGTGGGAGAAGCTTTCTTT. Protein product: CASARVGEAFF. The rearrangement joins TRBV19 to TRBJ1-1; D gene ambiguous. V was cut by 8 bases and J by 8 bases, with 12 bases left in between. Germline loops: CDR1 LNHDA, CDR2 SQIVND (reference sequence). The length of the CDR3 is 11 residues.

The chain uses TRBV24-1 and TRBJ2-7; D possibly corresponds to TRBD1 (6 bases). CDR3 length: 15 amino acids. Trimming took off 5 bases at V and 5 bases at J, with 18 bases between the two ends. Germline V lookup: CDR1 KGHDR, CDR2 SFDVKD. The CDR3 loop is CATSASGELDDEQYF. The DNA of the CDR3 is TGTGCCACCAGTGCCTCAGGGGAGCTGGACGACGAGCAGTACTTC.

The V call is TRBV3-1 (or the pseudogene TRBV3-2), the J call TRBJ2-3; 8 bases map to TRBD1. This CDR3 comprises 16 residues. The germline CDR1 and CDR2 sequences are LGHDT and YNNKEL (reference sequence). J lost 2 bases, V lost 4 bases, and 8 bases had no gene match. The CDR3 loop is CASSLTGTGLTDTQYF. In nucleotides, the CDR3 is TGTGCCAGCAGCCTAACCGGGACAGGCCTCACAGATACGCAGTATTTT.